This TCR beta chain was recorded in a study of blood T cell repertoires in COVID-19. The protocol was immunoSEQ multiplex PCR, while the TCRdb copy is restricted to in-frame clones and leaves out a portion. The table has about 170,000 clones, around 83% seen once. V dropped 0 bases and J dropped 8; count of bases not matched to a gene: 8. The CDR3 has 16 amino acids. CDR1 is LGHDT and CDR2 is YNNKEL in the germline V gene (reference sequence). Sequenced input: peripheral blood. The J gene is TRBJ2-1, the V gene TRBV3-1 (or the pseudogene TRBV3-2); 9 nucleotides line up with TRBD2. The sequence derives from a woman in her 70s who had recovered from COVID-19. CDR3 sequence (DNA): TGTGCCAGCAGCCAAGAACTAGCGGGTTTTAGGCATGAGCAGTTCTTC. It codes for CASSQELAGFRHEQFF.